The rows below give T cell receptor beta chains drawn from one sample of a study of blood T cell repertoires in COVID-19. TCRdb's copy holds only in-frame clones and misses some; the assay was immunoSEQ multiplex PCR. The sample consists of around 220,000 clones, 80% of them appearing once. Sequencing was done on a sample of PBMCs or T cells enriched from blood (not recorded which). The receptors derive from a woman in her forties with acute COVID-19. Each CDR3 is given with its conserved first and last residue. The order of the fields is J gene, clone size, V gene, D gene, CDR3 DNA, CDR3 protein. The D gene is left open where the match is weak. The size of a clone is reported for some rows only, either as once, few or many, or as a class for expanded clones.

TRBJ2-1	-	TRBV27	-	TGTGCCAGCAGTCCCCGCACAGGGTGGTACAATGAGCAGTTCTTC	CASSPRTGWYNEQFF
TRBJ2-3	many	TRBV6-4	TRBD2	TGTGCCAGCAGTGACTCACTAGCGGGAGCAGATACGCAGTATTTT	CASSDSLAGADTQYF
TRBJ1-2	-	TRBV18	-	TGTGCCAGCTCCCCAGGACAGCAGAACTATGGCTACACCTTC	CASSPGQQNYGYTF
TRBJ1-1	-	TRBV11-1	-	TGTGCCAGCAGCCAAGGACAGAGTGAAGCTTTCTTT	CASSQGQSEAFF
TRBJ2-3	-	TRBV25-1	TRBD1	TGTGCCAGCAGTGACCCGGGACAGGGGATAGATACGCAGTATTTT	CASSDPGQGIDTQYF
TRBJ1-4	-	TRBV5-8	TRBD1	TGTGCCAGCAACCCTTTTTCCGGGACAGGGGGTCTTTTT	CASNPFSGTGGLF
TRBJ1-4	-	TRBV28	TRBD1	TGTGCCAGCAGTTTTTACCTCAGGGGGCTCGGTGAAAAACTGTTTTTT	CASSFYLRGLGEKLFF
TRBJ1-5	-	TRBV19	-	TGTGCCAGTAGTATAAGAGGGCGAAATCAGCCCCAGCATTTT	CASSIRGRNQPQHF
TRBJ2-1	-	TRBV4-1	TRBD2	TGCGCCAGCAGCCAGAAACTAGCGTTATCCTACAATGAGCAGTTCTTC	CASSQKLALSYNEQFF
TRBJ2-1	-	TRBV21-1	-	TGTGCCAGCAGCAACCCCCTAGAGGGGGGGGAATACAATGAGCAGTTCTTC	CASSNPLEGGEYNEQFF
TRBJ1-6	-	TRBV19	-	TGTGCCAGTAGTCGGGACTATAATTCACCCCTCCACTTT	CASSRDYNSPLHF
TRBJ1-2	-	TRBV28	-	TGTGCCAGCACCCTAAGTGCTGACTATGGCTACACCTTC	CASTLSADYGYTF
TRBJ1-1	-	TRBV10-3	TRBD1	TGTGCCATCAGTGTGCAGGGGGGGAACACTGAAGCTTTCTTT	CAISVQGGNTEAFF
TRBJ2-3	-	TRBV10-1	TRBD2	TGCGCCAGCAGTCCACCGGGACTAGCGGGGCCCACAGATACGCAGTATTTT	CASSPPGLAGPTDTQYF
TRBJ1-2	-	TRBV4-2	-	TGTGCCAGCAGCCGGAACAGGGAGAACTATGGCTACACCTTC	CASSRNRENYGYTF
TRBJ2-7	-	TRBV28	-	TGTGCCAGCAGTTCTCGCCGGACAGCCTCCTACGAGCAGTACTTC	CASSSRRTASYEQYF
TRBJ2-5	-	TRBV5-1	TRBD2	TGCGCCAGCAGCTTCGCCGTGACTAGCGGGAAAGAGACCCAGTACTTC	CASSFAVTSGKETQYF
TRBJ2-3	-	TRBV30	-	TGTGCCTGGAGTGACGGGACAAAAGGCACAGATACGCAGTATTTT	CAWSDGTKGTDTQYF